This section outlines one T cell receptor (beta chain) sequence together with its context. Antigen: not known. These data come from a study of identical twins. Through template switching, a universal primer site was introduced, and the cDNA contained unique molecular identifiers. TCRdb re-analysed the 5' RACE reads in MiXCR, keeping a single row per CDR3 protein. The data show more than 650,000 distinct CDR3 sequences, around 6% seen once. CDR1 is MGHDK, CDR2 SYGVNS, per germline. Trimming stripped 8 bases from V and 0 bases from J, with 20 bases between. The CDR3 spans 17 residues. General observations from the study: Fewer insertions marked abundant cord blood beta clonotypes; young adult naive trended weakly, memory not at all. Weaker excess sharing between twins was seen in beta out-of-frame sequences. Invariant populations such as MAIT and iNKT cells could partly muddle zero-insertion analyses.

The specimen sequenced was naive T cells sorted from blood. The TCR originated in a man aged 18-30 years in good health. J is TRBJ2-1 and V is TRBV25-1; D is uncertain. CDR3 DNA sequence: TGTGCCAGCTCCAATAAGGACCGGGTGAGCTCCTACAATGAGCAGTTCTTC. Its translation is CASSNKDRVSSYNEQFF.